This T cell receptor beta chain was identified during a study of CD8 T cells in ankylosing spondylitis. This clonotype was counted many times. Using its own MiXCR run on the 5' RACE reads, TCRdb lists one record per CDR3 protein. Of 90,000 to 100,000 distinct CDR3 sequences in the sample, over 6.5% are singletons; the top ten hold 9.9%. The CDR3 sequence is 14 residues long. The V and J ends lost 2 bases and 3 bases respectively, with 7 bases between them. This sequence was found in a male donor with ankylosing spondylitis or in good health (not recorded which). Sequencing was done on a sample of blood, either unsorted or a sorted T cell fraction (not recorded which). J is TRBJ2-2 and V is TRBV12-3 or TRBV12-4; no clear D gene. The CDR3 bases are TGTGCCAGCAGTTTAAACGGTGACACCGGGGAGCTGTTTTTT. Its translation is CASSLNGDTGELFF.